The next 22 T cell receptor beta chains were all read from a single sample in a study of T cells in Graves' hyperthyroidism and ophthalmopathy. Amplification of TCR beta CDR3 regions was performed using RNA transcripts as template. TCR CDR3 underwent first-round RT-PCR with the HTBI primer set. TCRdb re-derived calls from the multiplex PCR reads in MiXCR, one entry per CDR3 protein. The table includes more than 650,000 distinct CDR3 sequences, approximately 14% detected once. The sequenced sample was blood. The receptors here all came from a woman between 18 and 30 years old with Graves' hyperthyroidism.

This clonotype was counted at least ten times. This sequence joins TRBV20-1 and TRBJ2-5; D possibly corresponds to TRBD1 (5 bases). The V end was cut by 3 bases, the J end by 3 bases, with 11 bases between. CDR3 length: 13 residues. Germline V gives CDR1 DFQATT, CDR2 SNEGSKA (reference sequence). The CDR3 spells CSARARQKETQYF. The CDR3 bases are TGCAGTGCTAGGGCTAGACAGAAAGAGACCCAGTACTTC.

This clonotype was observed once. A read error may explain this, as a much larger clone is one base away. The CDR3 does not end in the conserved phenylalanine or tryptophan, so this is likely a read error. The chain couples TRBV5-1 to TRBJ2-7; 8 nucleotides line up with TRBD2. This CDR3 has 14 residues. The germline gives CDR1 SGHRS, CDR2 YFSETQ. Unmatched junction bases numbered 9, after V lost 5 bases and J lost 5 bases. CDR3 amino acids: CASRFKAGVHEQYL. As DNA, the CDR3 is TGCGCCAGCAGATTCAAAGCGGGAGTCCACGAGCAGTACCTC.

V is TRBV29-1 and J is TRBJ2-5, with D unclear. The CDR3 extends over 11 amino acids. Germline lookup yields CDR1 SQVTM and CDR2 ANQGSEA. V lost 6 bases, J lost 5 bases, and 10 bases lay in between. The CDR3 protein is CSVGNRETQYF. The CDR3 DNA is TGCAGCGTGGGGAATCGGGAGACCCAGTACTTC.

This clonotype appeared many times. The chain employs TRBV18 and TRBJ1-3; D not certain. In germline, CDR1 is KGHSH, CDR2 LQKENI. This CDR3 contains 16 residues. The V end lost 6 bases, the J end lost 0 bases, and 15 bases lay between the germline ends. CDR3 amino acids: CASSRSGPDSGNTIYF. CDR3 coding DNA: TGTGCCAGCTCCCGTTCCGGACCGGACTCTGGAAACACCATATATTTT.

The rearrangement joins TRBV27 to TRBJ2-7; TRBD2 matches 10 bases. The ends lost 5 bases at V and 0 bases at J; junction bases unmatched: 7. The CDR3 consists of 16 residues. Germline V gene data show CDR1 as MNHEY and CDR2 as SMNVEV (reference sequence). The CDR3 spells CASSPTVAGGSYEQYF. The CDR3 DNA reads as TGTGCCAGCAGTCCAACCGTAGCGGGAGGCTCCTACGAGCAGTACTTC.

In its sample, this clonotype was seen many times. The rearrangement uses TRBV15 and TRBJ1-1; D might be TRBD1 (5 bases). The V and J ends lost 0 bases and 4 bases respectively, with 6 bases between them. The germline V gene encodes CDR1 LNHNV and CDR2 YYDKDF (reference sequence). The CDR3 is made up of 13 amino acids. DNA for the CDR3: TGTGCCACCAGCAGAGATGGGGCCACTGAAGCTTTCTTT. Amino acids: CATSRDGATEAFF.

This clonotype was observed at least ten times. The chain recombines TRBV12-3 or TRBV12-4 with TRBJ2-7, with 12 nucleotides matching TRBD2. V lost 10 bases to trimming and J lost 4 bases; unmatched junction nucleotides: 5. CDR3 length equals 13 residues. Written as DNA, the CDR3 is TGTGCCATTGGACTAGCGGGAAAGTACGAGCAGTACTTC. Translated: CAIGLAGKYEQYF.

The CDR3 DNA sequence: TGTGCCAGCAGTTCCCGGGGAGATACCTACGAGCAGTACTTC. Translating it yields CASSSRGDTYEQYF. The chain carries TRBV6-5 and TRBJ2-7; the D gene is possibly TRBD2 (5 bases). The germline gives CDR1 MNHEY, CDR2 SVGAGI. The CDR3 sequence is 14 residues long. V was shortened by 4 bases and J by 2 bases, with 12 bases between the two germline ends.

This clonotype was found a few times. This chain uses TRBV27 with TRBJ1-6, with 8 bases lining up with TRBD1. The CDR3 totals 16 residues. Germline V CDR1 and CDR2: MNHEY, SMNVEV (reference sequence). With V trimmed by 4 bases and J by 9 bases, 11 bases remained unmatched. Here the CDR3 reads CASSSTRTGTFSPLHF. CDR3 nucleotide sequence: TGTGCCAGCAGTTCAACTCGGACAGGGACCTTTTCACCCCTCCACTTT.

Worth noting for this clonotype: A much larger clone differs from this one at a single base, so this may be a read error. The CDR3 DNA sequence: TGTGCCAGCGGAAAACCTCGGGTCAGGGTCTCGGGACTTAGCTACAGGAGTGAGAACAATGAGCAGTTCTTC. Translated: CASGKPRVRVSGLSYRSENNEQFF. This chain joins TRBV6-2 or TRBV6-3 and TRBJ2-1, with D maybe TRBD2 (6 bases). Germline V gene sequence: CDR1 MNHEY, CDR2 SVGEGT. The CDR3 is 24 residues long. Trimming removed 8 bases at V and 5 bases at J, with 46 bases between.

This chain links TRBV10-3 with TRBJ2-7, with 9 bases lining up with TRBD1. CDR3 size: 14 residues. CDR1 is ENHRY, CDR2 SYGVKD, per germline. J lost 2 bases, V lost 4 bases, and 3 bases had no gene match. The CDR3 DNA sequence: TGTGCCATCAGTGGGGACAGGGCCCCCTACGAGCAGTACTTC. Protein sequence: CAISGDRAPYEQYF.

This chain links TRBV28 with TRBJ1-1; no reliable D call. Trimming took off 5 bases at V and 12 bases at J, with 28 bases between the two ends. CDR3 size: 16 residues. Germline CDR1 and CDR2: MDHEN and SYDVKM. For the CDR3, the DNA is TGTGCCAGCAGTCCCTCCGGTGGGGTGCGGCGTTCGTTGTCTTTCTTT. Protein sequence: CASSPSGGVRRSLSFF.

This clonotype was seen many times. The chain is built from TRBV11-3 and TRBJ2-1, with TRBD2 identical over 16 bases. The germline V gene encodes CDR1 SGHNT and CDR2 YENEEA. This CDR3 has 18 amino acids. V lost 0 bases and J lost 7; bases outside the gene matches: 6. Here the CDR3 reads CASSLEGLAGGVLNEQFF. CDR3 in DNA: TGTGCCAGCAGCTTAGAGGGACTAGCGGGAGGGGTTTTAAATGAGCAGTTCTTC.

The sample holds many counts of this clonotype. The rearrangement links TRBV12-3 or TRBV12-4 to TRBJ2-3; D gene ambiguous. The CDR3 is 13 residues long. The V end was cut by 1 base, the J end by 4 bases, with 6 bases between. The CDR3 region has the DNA TGTGCCAGCAGTTTAGACGGGCCAGATACGCAGTATTTT. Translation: CASSLDGPDTQYF.

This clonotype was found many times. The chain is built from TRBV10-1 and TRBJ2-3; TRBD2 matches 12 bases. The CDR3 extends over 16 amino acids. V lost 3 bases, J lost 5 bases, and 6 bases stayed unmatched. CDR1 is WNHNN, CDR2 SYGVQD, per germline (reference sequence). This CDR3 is CASSDRTSGIVDTQYF. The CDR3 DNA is TGCGCCAGCAGTGACAGGACTAGCGGGATTGTAGATACGCAGTATTTT.

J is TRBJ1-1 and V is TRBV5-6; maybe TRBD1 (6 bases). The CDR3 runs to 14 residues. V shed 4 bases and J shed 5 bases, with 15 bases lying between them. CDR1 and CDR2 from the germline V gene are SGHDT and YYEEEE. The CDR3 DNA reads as TGTGCCAGCAGCCCCCTGCAGGGGAGAACTGAAGCTTTCTTT. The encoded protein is CASSPLQGRTEAFF.

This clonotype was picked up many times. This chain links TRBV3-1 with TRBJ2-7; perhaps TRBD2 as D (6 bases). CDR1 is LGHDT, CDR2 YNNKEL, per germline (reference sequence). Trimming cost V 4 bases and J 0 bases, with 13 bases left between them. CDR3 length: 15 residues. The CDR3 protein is CASSLPGGSSYEQYF. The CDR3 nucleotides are TGTGCCAGCAGCCTGCCCGGGGGTTCCTCCTACGAGCAGTACTTC.

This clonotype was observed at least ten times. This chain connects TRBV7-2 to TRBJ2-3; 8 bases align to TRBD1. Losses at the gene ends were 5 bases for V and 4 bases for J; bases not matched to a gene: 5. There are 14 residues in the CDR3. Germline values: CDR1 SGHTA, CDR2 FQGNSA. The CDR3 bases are TGTGCCAGCAGCCGGGGACAGGTGGCAGATACGCAGTATTTT. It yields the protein CASSRGQVADTQYF. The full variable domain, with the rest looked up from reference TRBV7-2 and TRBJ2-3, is GAGVSQSPSNKVTEKGKDVELRCDPISGHTALYWYRQSLGQGLEFLIYFQGNSAPDKSGLPSDRFSAERTGGSVSTLTIQRTQQEDSAVYLCASSRGQVADTQYFGPGTRLTVL.

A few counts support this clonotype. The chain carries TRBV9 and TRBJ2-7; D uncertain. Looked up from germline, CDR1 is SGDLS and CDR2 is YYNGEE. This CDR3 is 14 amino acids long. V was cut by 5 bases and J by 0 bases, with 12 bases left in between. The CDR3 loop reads CASRPDSISYEQYF. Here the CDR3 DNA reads TGTGCCAGCAGGCCCGACTCAATCTCCTACGAGCAGTACTTC.

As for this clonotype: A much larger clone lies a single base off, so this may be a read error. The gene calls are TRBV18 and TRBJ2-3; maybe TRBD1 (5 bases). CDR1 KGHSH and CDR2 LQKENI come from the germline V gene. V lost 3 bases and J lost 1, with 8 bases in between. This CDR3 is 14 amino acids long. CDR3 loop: CASSPRQCTDTQYF. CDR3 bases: TGTGCCAGCTCACCTCGACAGTGCACAGATACGCAGTATTTT.

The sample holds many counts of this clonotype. CDR3 region: CASEPGLEYNEQFF. The DNA for the CDR3 is TGTGCCAGCGAACCGGGACTAGAGTACAATGAGCAGTTCTTC. The V gene is TRBV7-9, the J gene TRBJ2-1; 8 bases are shared with TRBD2. The germline V gene encodes CDR1 SEHNR and CDR2 FQNEAQ (reference sequence). Trimming took 8 bases from V and 4 from J; bases not matched to a gene: 7. This CDR3 spans 14 amino acids.

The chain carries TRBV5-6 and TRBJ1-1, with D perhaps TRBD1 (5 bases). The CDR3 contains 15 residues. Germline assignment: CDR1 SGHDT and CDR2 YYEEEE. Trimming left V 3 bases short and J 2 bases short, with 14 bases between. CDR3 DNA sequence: TGTGCCAGCAGCTCTATACCGGGACTAAACACTGAAGCTTTCTTT. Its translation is CASSSIPGLNTEAFF.